The 14 T cell receptor beta chains in this list originate from one sample, sequenced in a study of OX40 agonist ivuxolimab in advanced cancers. TCRdb's table, derived via immunoSEQ multiplex PCR, lists solely in-frame clones and lacks some. The data contain some 80,000 clones, roughly nine tenths of them seen just once; the ten biggest clones take up 4.8%. The material sequenced was CD4+ or CD8+ T cells sorted from blood, taken in a trial of the OX40 agonist ivuxolimab. The receptors shown here come from an adult with an advanced solid tumor such as melanoma, head and neck, liver or kidney cancer.

The chain has TRBV11-3 and TRBJ2-5; D call uncertain. V gave up 5 bases and J gave up 4 bases, with 17 bases separating them. Looked up from germline, CDR1 is SGHNT and CDR2 is YENEEA. The CDR3 is made up of 15 amino acids. The CDR3 reads CASSPRLGGGETQYF. For the CDR3, the DNA is TGTGCCAGCAGCCCACGTCTGGGTGGCGGAGAGACCCAGTACTTC.

The V gene is TRBV7-9, the J gene TRBJ1-2; D is unclear. CDR3 length equals 11 residues. The germline gives CDR1 SEHNR, CDR2 FQNEAQ (reference sequence). V was cut by 10 bases and J by 4 bases, with 10 bases left in between. CDR3 in amino acids: CATLGAYGYTF. As DNA, the CDR3 is TGTGCCACATTGGGTGCCTATGGCTACACCTTC.

CDR3 residues: CASSVVVDPLAKNIQYF. DNA of the CDR3: TGTGCCAGCAGCGTAGTGGTCGATCCACTAGCCAAAAACATTCAGTACTTC. The V and J genes are TRBV9 and TRBJ2-4; D remains unclear. Germline CDR1 reads SGDLS; CDR2 reads YYNGEE. This CDR3 has 17 residues. V was pared by 0 bases and J by 0 bases, with 13 bases between.

V is TRBV6-5 and J is TRBJ2-3; weak D call: TRBD2 (5 bases). Trimming pared 2 bases from V and 8 bases from J, leaving 8 bases between. The CDR3 spans 12 residues. From germline, CDR1 is MNHEY and CDR2 SVGAGI. CDR3 in DNA: TGTGCCAGCAGTTACGCTGGAGGTACGCAGTATTTT. Its protein product is CASSYAGGTQYF.

The rearrangement uses TRBV4-3 and TRBJ2-1; 12 positions agree with TRBD2. Germline CDR1 and CDR2: LGHNA and YSLEER. The CDR3 totals 17 residues. Trimming cost V 0 bases and J 6 bases; bases outside gene matches: 6. Here the CDR3 DNA reads TGCGCCAGCAGCCAAGACTCCCTAGCGGGAGGGCTCAATGAGCAGTTCTTC. Its protein is CASSQDSLAGGLNEQFF.

The V gene is TRBV14, the J gene TRBJ2-4; D not certain. Germline CDR1 and CDR2: SGHDN and FVKESK. The CDR3 covers 12 residues. Trimming left V 1 base short and J 5 bases short, with 3 bases between. CDR3 sequence (DNA): TGTGCCAGCAGCCAAGTTCAAAACATTCAGTACTTC. As protein: CASSQVQNIQYF.

This sequence joins TRBV27 and TRBJ2-6; D tentatively reads TRBD1 or TRBD2 (5 bases each). The V and J ends lost 7 bases and 4 bases respectively, with 14 bases between them. Germline-derived CDR1 and CDR2 are MNHEY and SMNVEV (reference sequence). There are 15 residues in the CDR3. This CDR3 reads CASTDRGSGANVLTF. The CDR3 DNA is TGTGCCAGCACCGACAGAGGGTCCGGGGCCAACGTCCTGACTTTC.

This chain links TRBV6-6 with TRBJ2-7, with 7 bases lining up with TRBD1. V lost 0 bases and J lost 12; bases outside the gene matches: 14. Per the germline V gene, CDR1 is MNHNY and CDR2 is SVGAGI (reference sequence). The CDR3 sequence is 15 residues long. For the CDR3, the DNA is TGTGCCAGCAGTTACTCCCAACCGCGACAGGGCTTTTGGTACTTC. It specifies CASSYSQPRQGFWYF.

This chain connects TRBV27 to TRBJ1-5; 7 nucleotides line up with TRBD1. Germline V lookup: CDR1 MNHEY, CDR2 SMNVEV (reference sequence). CDR3 size: 13 residues. The junction had 3 bases not matched to a gene; V was cut back by 7 bases and J by 3 bases. CDR3 nucleotide sequence: TGTGCCAGCAAGGGACAGTTCAATCAGCCCCAGCATTTT. It translates to CASKGQFNQPQHF.

The chain is built from TRBV5-5 and TRBJ2-3; 9 bases are shared with TRBD1. Per the germline V gene, CDR1 is SGHKS and CDR2 is YYEKEE (reference sequence). This CDR3 contains 16 residues. V was pared by 5 bases and J by 2 bases, with 9 bases of the junction left unmatched. The CDR3 region has the DNA TGTGCCAGCAGGGCGCCGGGACAGGGTTTCACAGATACGCAGTATTTT. Translated: CASRAPGQGFTDTQYF.

V usage is TRBV5-1 and J usage is TRBJ2-1; D is undetermined. The V and J ends lost 0 bases and 4 bases respectively, with 11 bases between them. The CDR3 has 15 amino acids. CDR1 and CDR2 (germline): SGHRS, YFSETQ. The CDR3 DNA is TGCGCCAGCAGCTTGGCGGCTTTCCTATACAATGAGCAGTTCTTC. Translating it yields CASSLAAFLYNEQFF. Filled out from reference TRBV5-1 and TRBJ2-1, the complete variable domain reads KAGVTQTPRYLIKTRGQQVTLSCSPISGHRSVSWYQQTPGQGLQFLFEYFSETQRNKGNFPGRFSGRQFSNSRSEMNVSTLELGDSALYLCASSLAAFLYNEQFFGPGTRLTVL.

The V and J genes are TRBV28 and TRBJ1-5; no reliable D call. Trimming removed 6 bases from V and 3 bases from J, with 6 bases in between. This CDR3 is built from 12 residues. The germline CDR1 and CDR2 sequences are MDHEN and SYDVKM. The CDR3 sequence is CASRLLNQPQHF. The CDR3 DNA is TGTGCCAGCAGACTCCTCAATCAGCCCCAGCATTTT.

The V and J genes are TRBV10-1 and TRBJ2-3, with 7 bases that match TRBD2. Trimming cost V 0 bases and J 8 bases; bases outside gene matches: 11. Germline CDR1 and CDR2: WNHNN and SYGVQD (reference sequence). This CDR3 has 16 amino acids. This chain's CDR3 is CASSESMAGVERTQYF. Here the CDR3 DNA reads TGCGCCAGCAGTGAGTCGATGGCGGGAGTTGAACGTACGCAGTATTTT.

V is TRBV10-3 and J is TRBJ1-5; D is perhaps TRBD1 (6 bases). Looked up from germline, CDR1 is ENHRY and CDR2 is SYGVKD. Trimming shortened V by 4 bases and J by 5 bases, and 9 bases separated the two germline ends. The CDR3 totals 13 residues. DNA for the CDR3: TGTGCCATCAGTGGGACAGAATATCAGCCCCAGCATTTT. Its translation is CAISGTEYQPQHF.